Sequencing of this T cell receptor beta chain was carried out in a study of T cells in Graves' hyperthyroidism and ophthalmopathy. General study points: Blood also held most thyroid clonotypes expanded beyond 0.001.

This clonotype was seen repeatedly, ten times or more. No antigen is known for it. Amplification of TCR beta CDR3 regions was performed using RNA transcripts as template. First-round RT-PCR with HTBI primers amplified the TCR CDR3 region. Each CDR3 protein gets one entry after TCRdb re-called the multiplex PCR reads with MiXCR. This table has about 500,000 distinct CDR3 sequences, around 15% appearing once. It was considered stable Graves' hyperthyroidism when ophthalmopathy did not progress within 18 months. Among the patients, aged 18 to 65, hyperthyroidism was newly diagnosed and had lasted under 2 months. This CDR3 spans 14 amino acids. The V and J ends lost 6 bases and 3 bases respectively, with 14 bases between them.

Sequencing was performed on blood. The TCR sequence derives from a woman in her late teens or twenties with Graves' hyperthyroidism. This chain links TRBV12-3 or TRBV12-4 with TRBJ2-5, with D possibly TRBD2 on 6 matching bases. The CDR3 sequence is CASRGTWGEETQYF. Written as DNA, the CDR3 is TGTGCCAGCAGGGGGACTTGGGGCGAAGAGACCCAGTACTTC.